The count of the clone carrying this T cell receptor (beta chain) is one. The sample originates from a study of CD8+CD57+ T cells in acquired aplastic anemia. CDR1 WNHNN and CDR2 SYGVQD come from the germline V gene (reference sequence). This CDR3 region has 14 residues. The germline V and J ends were trimmed by 0 bases and 3 bases, with 9 bases remaining between them. According to the study, genomic DNA was the template for TCR beta VDJ and CDR3 profiling. TCRdb re-derived calls from the reads in MiXCR, one entry per CDR3 protein. This table holds roughly 150,000 distinct CDR3 sequences, roughly 45% found once.

The sample was sorted CD4+, CD8+, or CD8+CD57+ T cells (not recorded which) from PBMCs. The genes are TRBV10-1 and TRBJ2-7; D remains ambiguous. This clonotype was obtained from a human donor in good health. Here the CDR3 reads CASSESRSSYEQYF. CDR3 nucleotide sequence: TGCGCCAGCAGTGAGTCCAGGTCCAGCTACGAGCAGTACTTC.